The rows below give T cell receptor beta chains drawn from one sample of a study of blood T cell repertoires in COVID-19. Repertoires were generated with immunoSEQ multiplex PCR, while TCRdb's copy carries only in-frame clones and drops some. The sample lists 150,000 or so clones; approximately 80% were seen once. The sequenced sample was peripheral blood. The receptors shown here come from a woman aged 50 to 65 with acute or convalescent COVID-19. Each CDR3 is given with its conserved first and last residue. Fields, in order: D gene, V gene, J gene, clone size, CDR3 protein, CDR3 DNA. A D gene is named only where the DNA matches it firmly. Clone size appears in some rows only: once, few, many, or a class for an expanded clone.

TRBD1	TRBV9	TRBJ1-6	.	CASSAGTGNRNSPLHF	TGTGCCAGCAGCGCCGGGACAGGGAATCGTAATTCACCCCTCCACTTT
.	TRBV19	TRBJ2-7	.	CASSMRGDSSYEQYF	TGTGCCAGTAGTATGAGAGGGGACTCTTCCTACGAGCAGTACTTC
TRBD2	TRBV6-5	TRBJ2-7	.	CASSTTSGSYEQYF	TGTGCCAGCAGCACGACTAGCGGGAGCTACGAGCAGTACTTC
.	TRBV6-2/TRBV6-3	TRBJ2-3	.	CASSYVGGYTTDTQYF	TGTGCCAGCAGTTACGTCGGCGGTTACACCACAGATACGCAGTATTTT
.	TRBV6-5	TRBJ2-1	.	CASMTRQLGNEQFF	TGTGCCAGCATGACGCGGCAGCTGGGCAATGAGCAGTTCTTC
.	TRBV4-1	TRBJ2-2	.	CASSWGRADTGELFF	TGCGCCAGCAGCTGGGGCAGGGCCGACACCGGGGAGCTGTTTTTT
TRBD2	TRBV6-2/TRBV6-3	TRBJ2-1	.	CASSYGAGGSSYNEQFF	TGTGCCAGCAGTTACGGCGCGGGGGGTTCCTCCTACAATGAGCAGTTCTTC
.	TRBV6-2/TRBV6-3	TRBJ1-6	.	CASSPGQGANSPLHF	TGTGCCAGCAGTCCCGGCCAGGGTGCAAATTCACCCCTCCACTTT
TRBD1	TRBV23-1	TRBJ2-7	.	CASSQSGDSAYEQYF	TGCGCCAGCAGTCAATCAGGGGACAGTGCCTACGAGCAGTACTTC
.	TRBV30	TRBJ2-1	.	CAPQNSYSSYNEQFF	TGTGCCCCGCAAAACAGTTATTCTTCCTACAATGAGCAGTTCTTC
.	TRBV6-5	TRBJ1-1	.	CASRREMNTEAFF	TGTGCCAGCAGGAGGGAAATGAACACTGAAGCTTTCTTT
.	TRBV3-1/TRBV3-2	TRBJ1-1	.	CASSQVSRAEAFF	TGTGCCAGCAGCCAAGTGTCGCGGGCTGAAGCTTTCTTT
.	TRBV27	TRBJ1-2	few	CASGHPNYGYTF	TGTGCCAGCGGGCACCCTAACTATGGCTACACCTTC
TRBD1	TRBV6-5	TRBJ1-3	.	CASRDRETGNTIYF	TGTGCCAGCAGGGACAGGGAAACGGGAAACACCATATATTTT
TRBD1	TRBV19	TRBJ1-5	few	CASNGQWGQGAKTHSQPQHF	TGTGCCAGTAACGGGCAATGGGGACAGGGGGCGAAAACTCATTCTCAGCCCCAGCATTTT
.	TRBV2	TRBJ1-2	.	CASSPTMGLNYGYTF	TGTGCCAGCAGTCCAACCATGGGACTTAACTATGGCTACACCTTC